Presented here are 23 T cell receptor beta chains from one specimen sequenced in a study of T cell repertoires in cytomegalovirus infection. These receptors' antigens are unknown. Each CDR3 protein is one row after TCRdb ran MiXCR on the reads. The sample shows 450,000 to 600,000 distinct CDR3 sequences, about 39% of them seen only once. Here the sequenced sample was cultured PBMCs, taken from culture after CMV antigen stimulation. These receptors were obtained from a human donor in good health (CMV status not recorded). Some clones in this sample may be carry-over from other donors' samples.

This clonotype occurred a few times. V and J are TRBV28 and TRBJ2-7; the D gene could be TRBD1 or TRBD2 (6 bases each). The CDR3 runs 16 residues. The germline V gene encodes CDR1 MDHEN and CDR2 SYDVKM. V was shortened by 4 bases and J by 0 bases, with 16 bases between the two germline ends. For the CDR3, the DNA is TGTGCCAGCAGTTACAGGGACTTCCTGAGCTCCTACGAGCAGTACTTC. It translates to CASSYRDFLSSYEQYF.

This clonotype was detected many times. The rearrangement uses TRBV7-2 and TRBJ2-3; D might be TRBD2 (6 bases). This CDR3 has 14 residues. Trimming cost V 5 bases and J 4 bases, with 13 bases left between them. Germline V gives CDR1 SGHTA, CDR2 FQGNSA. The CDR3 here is CASSPRRGSDTQYF. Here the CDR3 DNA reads TGTGCCAGCAGCCCCAGGAGGGGATCAGATACGCAGTATTTT.

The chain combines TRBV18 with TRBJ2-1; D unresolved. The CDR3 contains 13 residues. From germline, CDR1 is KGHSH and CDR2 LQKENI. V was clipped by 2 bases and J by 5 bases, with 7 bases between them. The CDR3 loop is CASSPASNNEQFF. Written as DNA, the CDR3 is TGTGCCAGCTCACCAGCTAGTAACAATGAGCAGTTCTTC.

Here the CDR3 DNA reads TGTGCCAGCAGCTCGCAACCTACAACTAATGAAAAACTGTTTTTT. Translated: CASSSQPTTNEKLFF. J is TRBJ1-4 and V is TRBV7-6; D ambiguous. This CDR3 is 15 amino acids long. The V gene's germline CDR1 is SGHVS and CDR2 FNYEAQ. V was trimmed by 4 bases and J by 0 bases, leaving 9 bases between them.

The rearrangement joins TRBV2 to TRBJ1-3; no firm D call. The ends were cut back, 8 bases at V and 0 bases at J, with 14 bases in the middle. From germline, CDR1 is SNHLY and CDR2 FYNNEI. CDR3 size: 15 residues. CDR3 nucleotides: TGTGCCAGCCACTCCAGCGACGACTCTGGAAACACCATATATTTT. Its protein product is CASHSSDDSGNTIYF.

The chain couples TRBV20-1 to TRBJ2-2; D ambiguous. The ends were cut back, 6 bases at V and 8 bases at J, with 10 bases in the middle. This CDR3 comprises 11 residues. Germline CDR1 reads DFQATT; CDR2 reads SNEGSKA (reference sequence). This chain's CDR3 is CSAVRGGELFF. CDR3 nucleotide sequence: TGCAGTGCCGTACGAGGTGGGGAGCTGTTTTTT.

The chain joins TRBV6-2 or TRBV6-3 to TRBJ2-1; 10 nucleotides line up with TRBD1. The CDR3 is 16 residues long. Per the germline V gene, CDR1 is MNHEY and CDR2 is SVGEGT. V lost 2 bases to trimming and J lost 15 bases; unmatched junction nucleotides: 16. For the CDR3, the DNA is TGTGCCAGCAGTTACGAGATGCCGGGACAGGGGCCGTTCTGGTTCTTC. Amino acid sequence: CASSYEMPGQGPFWFF.

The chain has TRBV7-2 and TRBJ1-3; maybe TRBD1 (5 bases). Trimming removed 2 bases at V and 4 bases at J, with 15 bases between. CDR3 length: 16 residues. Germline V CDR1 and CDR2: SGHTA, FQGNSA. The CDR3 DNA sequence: TGTGCCAGCAGCTTACGCGGGGACGGGTACGGAAACACCATATATTTT. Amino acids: CASSLRGDGYGNTIYF.

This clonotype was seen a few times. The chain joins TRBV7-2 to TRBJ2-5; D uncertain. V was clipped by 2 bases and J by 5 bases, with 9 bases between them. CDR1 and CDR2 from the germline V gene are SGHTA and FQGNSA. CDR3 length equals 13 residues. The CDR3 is CASSLRPAETQYF. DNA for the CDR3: TGTGCCAGCAGCTTACGCCCTGCGGAGACCCAGTACTTC.

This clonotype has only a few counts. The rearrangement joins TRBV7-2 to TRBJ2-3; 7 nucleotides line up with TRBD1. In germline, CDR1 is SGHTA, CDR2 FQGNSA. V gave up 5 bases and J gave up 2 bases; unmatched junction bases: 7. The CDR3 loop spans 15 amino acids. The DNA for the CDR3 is TGTGCCAGCAGCCTTAGGGGGCTACCCACAGATACGCAGTATTTT. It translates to CASSLRGLPTDTQYF.

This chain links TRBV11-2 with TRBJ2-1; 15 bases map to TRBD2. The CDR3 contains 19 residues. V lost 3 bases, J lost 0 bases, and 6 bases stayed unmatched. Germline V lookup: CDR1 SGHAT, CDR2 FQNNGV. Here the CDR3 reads CASSLAGTSGGSSYNEQFF. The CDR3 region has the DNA TGTGCCAGCAGCTTGGCCGGGACTAGCGGGGGGAGCTCCTACAATGAGCAGTTCTTC.

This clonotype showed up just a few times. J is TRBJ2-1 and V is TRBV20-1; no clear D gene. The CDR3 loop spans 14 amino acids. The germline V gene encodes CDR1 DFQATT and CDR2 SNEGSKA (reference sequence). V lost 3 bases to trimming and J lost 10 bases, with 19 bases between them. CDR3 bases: TGCAGTGCTAGGAATCTAGTCCTCGTTTTGGAGCAGTTCTTC. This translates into CSARNLVLVLEQFF.

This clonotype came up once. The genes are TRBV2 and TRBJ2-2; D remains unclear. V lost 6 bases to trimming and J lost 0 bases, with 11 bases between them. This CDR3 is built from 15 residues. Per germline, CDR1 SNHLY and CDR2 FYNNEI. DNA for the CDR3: TGTGCCAGCAGGAAGGGCACCGCGAACACCGGGGAGCTGTTTTTT. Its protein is CASRKGTANTGELFF.

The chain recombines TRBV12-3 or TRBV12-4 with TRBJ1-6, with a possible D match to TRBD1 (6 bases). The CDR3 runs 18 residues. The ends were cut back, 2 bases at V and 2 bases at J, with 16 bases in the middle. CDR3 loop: CASSLWGEGVAYNSPLHF. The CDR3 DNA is TGTGCCAGCAGTTTATGGGGTGAGGGGGTTGCCTATAATTCACCCCTCCACTTT.

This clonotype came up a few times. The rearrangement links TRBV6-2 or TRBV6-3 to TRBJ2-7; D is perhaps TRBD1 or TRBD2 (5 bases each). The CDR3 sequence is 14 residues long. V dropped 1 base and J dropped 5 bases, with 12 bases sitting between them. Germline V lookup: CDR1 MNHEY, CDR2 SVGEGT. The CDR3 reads CASSYFGAANEQYF. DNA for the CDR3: TGTGCCAGCAGTTACTTCGGGGCAGCCAACGAGCAGTACTTC.

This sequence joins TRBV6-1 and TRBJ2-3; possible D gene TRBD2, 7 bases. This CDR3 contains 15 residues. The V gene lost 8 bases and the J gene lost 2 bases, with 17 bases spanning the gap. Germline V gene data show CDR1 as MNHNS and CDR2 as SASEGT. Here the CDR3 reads CASAQAGAYTDTQYF. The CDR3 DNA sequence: TGTGCCAGCGCCCAGGCGGGGGCTTACACAGATACGCAGTATTTT.

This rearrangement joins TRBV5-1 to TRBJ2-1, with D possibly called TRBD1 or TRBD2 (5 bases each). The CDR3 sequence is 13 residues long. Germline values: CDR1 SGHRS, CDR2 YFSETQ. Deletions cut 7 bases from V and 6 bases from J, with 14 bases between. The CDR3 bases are TGCGCCAGCGGGGTTATCGGGGCCAATGAGCAGTTCTTC. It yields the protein CASGVIGANEQFF.

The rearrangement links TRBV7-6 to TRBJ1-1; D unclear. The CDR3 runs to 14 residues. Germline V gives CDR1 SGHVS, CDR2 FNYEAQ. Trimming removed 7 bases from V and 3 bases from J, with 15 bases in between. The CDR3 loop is CASNDQEDDTEAFF. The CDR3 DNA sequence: TGTGCCAGCAACGACCAGGAAGATGACACTGAAGCTTTCTTT.

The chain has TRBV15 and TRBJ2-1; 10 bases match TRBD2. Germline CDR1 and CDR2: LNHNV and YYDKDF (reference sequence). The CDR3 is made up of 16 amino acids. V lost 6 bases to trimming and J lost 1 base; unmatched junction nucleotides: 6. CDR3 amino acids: CATRPLAGPSYNEQFF. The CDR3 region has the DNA TGTGCCACCAGACCACTAGCGGGGCCTTCCTACAATGAGCAGTTCTTC.

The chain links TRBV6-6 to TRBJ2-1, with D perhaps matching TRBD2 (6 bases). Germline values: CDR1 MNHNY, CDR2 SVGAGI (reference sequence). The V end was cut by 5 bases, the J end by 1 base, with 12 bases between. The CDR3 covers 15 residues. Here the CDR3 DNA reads TGTGCCAGCAGTGAGGGGACTTTGTCCTACAATGAGCAGTTCTTC. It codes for CASSEGTLSYNEQFF.

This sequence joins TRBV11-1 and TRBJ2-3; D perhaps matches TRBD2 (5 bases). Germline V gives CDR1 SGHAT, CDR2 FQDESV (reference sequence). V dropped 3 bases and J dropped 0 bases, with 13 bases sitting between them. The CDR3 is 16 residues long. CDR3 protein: CASSFVWGASTDTQYF. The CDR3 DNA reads TGTGCCAGCAGCTTTGTTTGGGGAGCTAGCACAGATACGCAGTATTTT.

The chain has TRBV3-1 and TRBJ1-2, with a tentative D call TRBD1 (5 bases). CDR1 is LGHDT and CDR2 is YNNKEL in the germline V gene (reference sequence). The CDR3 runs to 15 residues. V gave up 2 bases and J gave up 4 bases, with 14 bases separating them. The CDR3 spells CASSQRDGRSYGYTF. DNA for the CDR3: TGTGCCAGCAGCCAACGGGACGGAAGGTCCTATGGCTACACCTTC. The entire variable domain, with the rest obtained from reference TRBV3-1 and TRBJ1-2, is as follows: DTAVSQTPKYLVTQMGNDKSIKCEQNLGHDTMYWYKQDSKKFLKIMFSYNNKELIINETVPNRFSPKSPDKAHLNLHINSLELGDSAVYFCASSQRDGRSYGYTFGSGTRLTVV.

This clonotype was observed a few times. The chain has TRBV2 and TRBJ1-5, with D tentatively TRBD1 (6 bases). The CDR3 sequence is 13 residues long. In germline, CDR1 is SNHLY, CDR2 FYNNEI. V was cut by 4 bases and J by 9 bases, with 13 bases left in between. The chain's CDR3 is CASSGTVNTPQHF. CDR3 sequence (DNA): TGTGCCAGCAGTGGGACAGTCAATACGCCCCAGCATTTT.